These 14 T cell receptor beta chains were sequenced from one sample in a study of regulatory T cells in long-lasting Graves disease. Arm-PCR of CDR3 regions and iRepertoire HTBI primers were the basis on which TCR beta libraries were built. MiXCR was run by TCRdb on the multiplex PCR reads, yielding one entry per CDR3 protein. The sample includes 550,000 to 600,000 distinct CDR3 sequences, 15% to 20% of them seen just once. Time point: newly diagnosed GD, antithyroid drugs for less than 3 months. Preparation of the TCR library used RNA extracted from PBMCs. The same sample was also studied in work on T cells in Graves' hyperthyroidism and ophthalmopathy.

This specimen was peripheral blood mononuclear cells (PBMCs), taken at new diagnosis, from a patient treated with antithyroid drugs. The receptors were sampled from a man aged 18 to 29 with Graves disease.

This clonotype was counted a few times. One junction end disagrees with the germline gene, perhaps due to a read error. V usage is TRBV3-1 and J usage is TRBJ1-1; D remains ambiguous. Germline V gene data show CDR1 as LGHDT and CDR2 as YNNKEL (reference sequence). The CDR3 loop spans 14 amino acids. The CDR3 nucleotides read TGTGCCAACAGCCAAAAGGGCCGGAACACTGAAGCTTTCTTT. It specifies CANSQKGRNTEAFF.

V and J are TRBV7-9 and TRBJ1-2; D remains ambiguous. This CDR3 has 15 residues. Looked up from germline, CDR1 is SEHNR and CDR2 is FQNEAQ (reference sequence). V lost 1 base and J 5 bases, leaving 14 bases between the germline ends. In nucleotides, the CDR3 is TGTGCCAGCAGCTTAGAAATGGGCAGGAGTTATGGCTACACCTTC. Residues: CASSLEMGRSYGYTF.

The rearrangement uses TRBV29-1 and TRBJ2-2, with a weak D call TRBD1 (6 bases). V was clipped by 7 bases and J by 1 base, with 10 bases between them. CDR1 is SQVTM, CDR2 ANQGSEA, per germline. This CDR3 region has 13 residues. The CDR3 loop reads CSAQGQNTGELFF. The CDR3 nucleotides read TGCAGCGCCCAGGGACAGAACACCGGGGAGCTGTTTTTT.

The V call is TRBV5-1, the J call TRBJ2-2; 8 bases map to TRBD2. Per the germline V gene, CDR1 is SGHRS and CDR2 is YFSETQ. The CDR3 covers 15 residues. With 4 bases clipped from V and 10 bases from J, the junction kept 12 bases outside the gene matches. CDR3 in DNA: TGCGCCAGCAGCCCTTTCGGGACTAGTGAAGTGGAGCTGTTTTTT. Residues: CASSPFGTSEVELFF.

The table lists this clonotype with many counts. The gene calls are TRBV7-3 and TRBJ2-1; 10 bases align to TRBD2. J lost 15 bases, V lost 4 bases, and 9 bases had no gene match. CDR3 length: 13 amino acids. Germline CDR1 is SGHTA and CDR2 is FQGTGA. DNA of the CDR3: TGTGCCAGCAGCTCCCAGCGGGGGGGGGGCCGGTTCTTC. It translates to CASSSQRGGGRFF.

The table lists this clonotype with many counts. DNA for the CDR3: TGTGCCAGCACCCTCCGGGACTTCGGTCAGCCCCAGCATTTT. Translation: CASTLRDFGQPQHF. The chain carries TRBV12-3 or TRBV12-4 and TRBJ1-5; weak D call: TRBD1 (5 bases). V was trimmed by 7 bases and J by 6 bases, leaving 16 bases between them. The CDR3 extends over 14 amino acids.

The V call is TRBV9, the J call TRBJ2-2, with D perhaps assigned TRBD1 or TRBD2 (5 bases each). Trimming cost V 2 bases and J 4 bases, with 12 bases left between them. The CDR3 has 15 residues. Germline lookup yields CDR1 SGDLS and CDR2 YYNGEE. The CDR3 DNA sequence: TGTGCCAGCAGCGTCGGGACCGTGGGCACCGGGGAGCTGTTTTTT. It translates to CASSVGTVGTGELFF.

This clonotype has a handful of counts. The V and J genes are TRBV20-1 and TRBJ2-2, with TRBD2 identical over 14 bases. Looked up from germline, CDR1 is DFQATT and CDR2 is SNEGSKA (reference sequence). The V and J ends lost 6 bases and 6 bases, in that order; junction bases with no gene match: 9. The CDR3 consists of 16 residues. CDR3 loop: CSAESPGLAGAGELFF. The CDR3 nucleotides are TGCAGTGCCGAGAGTCCGGGACTAGCGGGAGCCGGGGAGCTGTTTTTT.

With regard to this clonotype: Being one base from a much bigger clone, this may be a read error. The V gene is TRBV20-1, the J gene TRBJ1-1, with D perhaps TRBD1 (5 bases). This CDR3 spans 12 amino acids. Per germline, CDR1 DFQATT and CDR2 SNEGSKA (reference sequence). Trimming took off 3 bases at V and 7 bases at J, with 12 bases between the two ends. The CDR3 DNA reads as TGCAGTGCTAGGGCTGTGGGGGATGAAGCTTTCTTT. Translating it yields CSARAVGDEAFF.

The chain combines TRBV11-3 with TRBJ2-7, with 9 bases fitting TRBD1. This CDR3 is built from 16 residues. J gave up 3 bases and V 2 bases, and 8 bases lay outside the gene matches. Germline V lookup: CDR1 SGHNT, CDR2 YENEEA. CDR3: CASSLSRDRANYEQYF. In DNA, the CDR3 is TGTGCCAGCAGCTTATCCCGGGACAGGGCAAACTACGAGCAGTACTTC.

The rearrangement uses TRBV25-1 and TRBJ1-6, with 10 bases matching TRBD1. V lost 4 bases, J lost 8 bases, and 5 bases stayed unmatched. Germline V lookup: CDR1 MGHDK, CDR2 SYGVNS. The CDR3 covers 15 residues. CDR3 sequence (DNA): TGTGCCAGCAGTGCCAGGACAGGGGGTGATTCACCCCTCCACTTT. Translating it yields CASSARTGGDSPLHF.

This chain uses TRBV5-1 with TRBJ1-4; D may be TRBD1 (5 bases). V was clipped by 2 bases and J by 4 bases, with 12 bases between them. The CDR3 sequence is 15 residues long. Looked up from germline, CDR1 is SGHRS and CDR2 is YFSETQ. CDR3 bases: TGCGCCAGCAGCTTCGGAGGGGCCGGTAATGAAAAACTGTTTTTT. It codes for CASSFGGAGNEKLFF. Looking up the rest from reference TRBV5-1 and TRBJ1-4 gives the full variable domain: KAGVTQTPRYLIKTRGQQVTLSCSPISGHRSVSWYQQTPGQGLQFLFEYFSETQRNKGNFPGRFSGRQFSNSRSEMNVSTLELGDSALYLCASSFGGAGNEKLFFGSGTQLSVL.

Many counts were recorded for this clonotype. The rearrangement joins TRBV2 to TRBJ2-4; TRBD2 aligns across 8 bases. The CDR3 is 15 amino acids. Germline CDR1 is SNHLY and CDR2 is FYNNEI. The ends lost 8 bases at V and 4 bases at J; junction bases unmatched: 10. The CDR3 sequence is CASGGLADAKNIQYF. The CDR3 DNA is TGTGCCAGCGGAGGACTAGCCGACGCTAAAAACATTCAGTACTTC.

This clonotype was detected ten times or more. V usage is TRBV28 and J usage is TRBJ2-7; the D is unclear. The CDR3 spans 11 residues. Germline V lookup: CDR1 MDHEN, CDR2 SYDVKM. V shed 10 bases and J shed 3 bases, with 10 bases lying between them. The CDR3 DNA sequence: TGTGCCACCGGAACGTACTACGAGCAGTACTTC. It is translated as CATGTYYEQYF.